These 21 T cell receptor beta chains were all obtained from the same sample, sequenced in a study of T cells in Graves' hyperthyroidism and ophthalmopathy. The source material, RNA transcripts, was used to amplify TCR beta CDR3 regions. First-round RT-PCR of the TCR CDR3 relied on the HTBI primer set. TCRdb redid the calling of the multiplex PCR reads with MiXCR, one entry per CDR3 protein. This table holds over 450,000 distinct CDR3 sequences, 15% to 20% found once. Sequences were obtained from blood. The receptors come from a woman between 18 and 29 years old with Graves' ophthalmopathy.

This clonotype has more than one count but fewer than ten. The chain employs TRBV6-1 and TRBJ1-5; TRBD1 matches at 11 bases. Germline CDR1 MNHNS, CDR2 SASEGT. This CDR3 region has 14 residues. J was trimmed by 4 bases and V by 6 bases; bases with no gene match: 2. The CDR3 sequence is CASRDRGRNQPQHF. Here the CDR3 DNA reads TGTGCCAGCAGGGACAGGGGGCGTAATCAGCCCCAGCATTTT.

V and J are TRBV12-3 or TRBV12-4 and TRBJ2-7; possibly TRBD2 for D (5 bases). V was cut by 5 bases and J by 4 bases, with 12 bases left in between. CDR3 length: 13 amino acids. CDR3 sequence reads: CASSAPRGYEQYF. CDR3 bases: TGTGCCAGCAGTGCTCCCCGGGGATACGAGCAGTACTTC.

This clonotype occurred many times. The V and J genes are TRBV11-3 and TRBJ2-1; 11 positions match TRBD2. Trimming at V came to 1 base and at J to 9 bases, leaving 11 bases not matched to a gene. The CDR3 has 17 amino acids. Germline V lookup: CDR1 SGHNT, CDR2 YENEEA. The CDR3 loop reads CASSLGSSGGALGEQFF. The DNA of the CDR3 is TGTGCCAGCAGCTTAGGAAGTAGCGGGGGGGCTTTGGGTGAGCAGTTCTTC.

This clonotype has ten or more counts. The V and J genes are TRBV28 and TRBJ2-1, with TRBD2 matching 10 bases. Per the germline V gene, CDR1 is MDHEN and CDR2 is SYDVKM. The CDR3 runs to 15 residues. V trimming: 4 bases; J trimming: 7 bases; junction bases outside the gene matches: 7. The CDR3 DNA sequence: TGTGCCAGCAGTTCTAGCGGGAGAATCAAAAATGAGCAGTTCTTC. Protein sequence: CASSSSGRIKNEQFF.

Worth noting for this clonotype: This may stem from a read error, because a much larger clone lies one nucleotide away. The chain links TRBV20-1 to TRBJ1-2; D is ambiguous. Germline V gives CDR1 DFQATT, CDR2 SNEGSKA (reference sequence). This CDR3 is built from 14 residues. The CDR3 coding sequence is TGCGGTGCTAGAGAATCACCTCCTAACTATGGCTACACCTTC. Its protein is CGARESPPNYGYTF.

This clonotype was detected ten times or more. At one boundary the junction diverges from the germline segment, which might be a read error. The rearrangement links TRBV28 to TRBJ2-7, with a weak D call TRBD1 (6 bases). This CDR3 has 22 amino acids. CDR1 and CDR2 (germline): MDHEN, SYDVKM. Written as DNA, the CDR3 is TGTGCCAGCAGCTTATGGCCACACCCGGGACATTATTTTAGTTCGATATCCTACGAGCAGTACTTC. Its translation is CASSLWPHPGHYFSSISYEQYF.

This clonotype has at least ten counts. The chain employs TRBV5-1 and TRBJ2-1, with 9 bases that match TRBD2. The CDR3 spans 21 residues. The germline gives CDR1 SGHRS, CDR2 YFSETQ. V gave up 2 bases and J gave up 9 bases; unmatched junction bases: 27. CDR3 residues: CASSFWASGMEEVSPLGEQFF. As DNA, the CDR3 is TGCGCCAGCAGCTTCTGGGCTAGCGGGATGGAGGAAGTTTCTCCGTTGGGTGAGCAGTTCTTC.

The rearrangement joins TRBV4-1 to TRBJ2-4; TRBD2 aligns across 8 bases. J gave up 6 bases and V 3 bases, and 4 bases lay outside the gene matches. Germline loops: CDR1 MGHRA, CDR2 YSYEKL. CDR3 size: 14 residues. The CDR3 protein is CASSHRAGANIQYF. The CDR3 DNA follows: TGCGCCAGCAGCCATCGAGCGGGAGCAAACATTCAGTACTTC.

Many counts were recorded for this clonotype. In DNA form, the CDR3 reads TGTGCCAGCAGCTTAGCAGGGGCCAATAACTATGGCTACACCTTC. Protein product: CASSLAGANNYGYTF. The V and J genes are TRBV7-8 and TRBJ1-2; D possibly corresponds to TRBD1 (5 bases). The CDR3 consists of 15 residues. V was clipped by 0 bases and J by 1 base, with 9 bases between them. Germline values: CDR1 SGHVS, CDR2 FQNEAQ.

This clonotype has just a few counts. V is TRBV27 and J is TRBJ1-2; 9 nucleotides line up with TRBD1. CDR1 and CDR2 (germline): MNHEY, SMNVEV (reference sequence). The V and J ends lost 5 bases and 7 bases, in that order; junction bases with no gene match: 5. The CDR3 extends over 13 amino acids. CDR3 residues: CASSNRGHFGYTF. The CDR3 DNA follows: TGTGCCAGCAGTAACAGGGGGCATTTTGGCTACACCTTC.

A remark on this clonotype: The junction departs from germline at one end; a sequencing error may be responsible. The J gene is TRBJ2-5, the V gene TRBV7-7, with a possible D match to TRBD1 (6 bases). The CDR3 runs 14 residues. Looked up from germline, CDR1 is SSHAT and CDR2 is FNYEAQ (reference sequence). The CDR3 sequence is CASSLAGVQETQYF. Written as DNA, the CDR3 is TGTGCTAGCAGCTTAGCAGGGGTCCAAGAGACCCAGTACTTC.

V gene TRBV30 combines with J gene TRBJ1-5, with TRBD1 as a possible D gene (5 bases). The CDR3 extends over 17 amino acids. CDR1 and CDR2 from the germline V gene are GTSNPN and SVGIG (reference sequence). Deletions cut 2 bases from V and 0 bases from J, with 17 bases between. CDR3: CAWSPLAGGYSNQPQHF. The CDR3 nucleotides are TGTGCCTGGAGTCCCCTCGCTGGGGGATATAGCAATCAGCCCCAGCATTTT.

Many counts were recorded for this clonotype. CDR3 loop: CASSDVGTVNYGYTF. CDR3 DNA sequence: TGTGCCAGCAGTGACGTCGGGACAGTTAACTATGGCTACACCTTC. V usage is TRBV2 and J usage is TRBJ1-2, with TRBD1 matching over 7 bases. Germline V gives CDR1 SNHLY, CDR2 FYNNEI. This CDR3 is 15 amino acids long. The junction had 5 bases not matched to a gene; V was cut back by 3 bases and J by 1 base. The full variable domain, in which reference TRBV2 and TRBJ1-2 provide the parts outside the CDR3, is EPEVTQTPSHQVTQMGQEVILRCVPISNHLYFYWYRQILGQKVEFLVSFYNNEISEKSEIFDDQFSVERPDGSNFTLKIRSTKLEDSAMYFCASSDVGTVNYGYTFGSGTRLTVV.

Worth noting for this clonotype: An end of the junction differs from the germline gene, which may be a read error. The V call is TRBV5-1, the J call TRBJ2-1, with a possible D match to TRBD2 (7 bases). CDR3 length equals 16 residues. CDR1 SGHRS and CDR2 YFSETQ come from the germline V gene. This CDR3 reads CASSWEGSGARNEQFF. DNA of the CDR3: TGTGCCAGCTCCTGGGAGGGTTCAGGGGCTAGAAATGAGCAGTTCTTC.

This clonotype has only a few counts. The genes are TRBV4-1 and TRBJ2-7; the D gene is possibly TRBD1 (5 bases). V was shortened by 3 bases and J by 5 bases, with 8 bases between the two germline ends. The CDR3 consists of 12 residues. Germline loops: CDR1 MGHRA, CDR2 YSYEKL. As DNA, the CDR3 is TGCGCCAGCAGCCATGTACAGGACGAGCAGTACTTC. Its translation is CASSHVQDEQYF.

In its sample, this clonotype was seen a few times. The CDR3, as DNA: TGTGCCACCAGTGGTTATAGGGCCCAGCCCCAGCATTTT. This gives the protein CATSGYRAQPQHF. The chain carries TRBV24-1 and TRBJ1-5; the D is unclear. Germline-derived CDR1 and CDR2 are KGHDR and SFDVKD. Deletions cut 5 bases from V and 7 bases from J, with 11 bases between. The CDR3 has 13 amino acids.

This clonotype was picked up many times. The chain carries TRBV7-9 and TRBJ1-1; D might be TRBD1 (6 bases). Per the germline V gene, CDR1 is SEHNR and CDR2 is FQNEAQ (reference sequence). The CDR3 extends over 14 amino acids. V lost 7 bases and J lost 3, with 15 bases in between. CDR3 protein: CASTQRGTYTEAFF. CDR3 in DNA: TGTGCCAGCACCCAACGGGGGACATACACTGAAGCTTTCTTT.

In its sample, this clonotype was seen many times. The chain has TRBV7-9 and TRBJ2-7, with D possibly called TRBD1 or TRBD2 (5 bases each). The germline CDR1 and CDR2 sequences are SEHNR and FQNEAQ (reference sequence). The CDR3 covers 15 residues. V dropped 2 bases and J dropped 4 bases, with 15 bases sitting between them. The CDR3 here is CASSLSSLDSYEQYF. The CDR3 DNA follows: TGTGCCAGCAGCTTATCATCACTAGACAGTTACGAGCAGTACTTC.

This clonotype was picked up many times. The rearrangement uses TRBV9 and TRBJ2-5, with 9 bases that match TRBD2. Per germline, CDR1 SGDLS and CDR2 YYNGEE. The CDR3 length is 15 residues. V lost 0 bases to trimming and J lost 7 bases; unmatched junction nucleotides: 7. The chain's CDR3 is CASSVDGTSIGTQYF. Here the CDR3 DNA reads TGTGCCAGCAGCGTAGATGGGACTAGCATCGGGACCCAGTACTTC.

This clonotype was observed many times. This sequence joins TRBV28 and TRBJ2-1, with TRBD2 matching over 8 bases. Looked up from germline, CDR1 is MDHEN and CDR2 is SYDVKM. The CDR3 runs 16 residues. V lost 5 bases to trimming and J lost 0 bases; unmatched junction nucleotides: 6. This chain's CDR3 is CASSLPGGSSYNEQFF. The DNA of the CDR3 is TGTGCCAGCAGTCTACCGGGGGGGAGCTCCTACAATGAGCAGTTCTTC.

The sample holds many counts of this clonotype. The genes are TRBV28 and TRBJ2-2; perhaps TRBD2 as D (5 bases). Germline V CDR1 and CDR2: MDHEN, SYDVKM. The length of the CDR3 is 15 residues. V gave up 5 bases and J gave up 4 bases, with 14 bases separating them. CDR3 nucleotide sequence: TGTGCCAGCAGTCCCTCCGGGGAGTTCACCGGGGAGCTGTTTTTT. It translates to CASSPSGEFTGELFF.